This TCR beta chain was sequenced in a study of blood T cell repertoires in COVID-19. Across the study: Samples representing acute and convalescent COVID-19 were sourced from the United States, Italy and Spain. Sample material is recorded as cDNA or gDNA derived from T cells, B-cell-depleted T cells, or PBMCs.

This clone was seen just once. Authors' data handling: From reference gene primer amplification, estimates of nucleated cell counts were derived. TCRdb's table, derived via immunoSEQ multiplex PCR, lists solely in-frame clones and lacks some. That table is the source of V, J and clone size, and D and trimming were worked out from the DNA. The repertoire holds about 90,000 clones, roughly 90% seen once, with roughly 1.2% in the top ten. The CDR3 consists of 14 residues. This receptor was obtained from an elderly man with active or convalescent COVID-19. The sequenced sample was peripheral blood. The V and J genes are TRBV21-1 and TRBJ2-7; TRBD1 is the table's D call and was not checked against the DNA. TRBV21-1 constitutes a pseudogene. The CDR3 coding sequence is TGTGCCAGCAGCAATAATTGGGACAGCTACGAGCAGTACTTC. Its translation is CASSNNWDSYEQYF.